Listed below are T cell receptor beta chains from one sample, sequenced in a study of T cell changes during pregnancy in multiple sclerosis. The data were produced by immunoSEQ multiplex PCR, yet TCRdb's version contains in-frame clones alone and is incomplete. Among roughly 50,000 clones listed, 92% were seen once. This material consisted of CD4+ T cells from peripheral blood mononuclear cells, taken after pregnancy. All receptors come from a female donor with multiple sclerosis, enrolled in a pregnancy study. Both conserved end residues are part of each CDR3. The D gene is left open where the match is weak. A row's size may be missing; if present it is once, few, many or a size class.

CDR3nt: TGTGCCAGCAGTTCCCCCTATGGGCTAGCGAACACAGATACGCAGTATTTT
CDR3aa: CASSSPYGLANTDTQYF
j_gene: TRBJ2-3
d_gene: -
len: 17
abundance: -
v_gene: TRBV28

CDR3nt: TGTGCCAGCAGCGTAGACCCCTTAGCGGGAGTCCGCAATGAGCAGTTCTTC
CDR3aa: CASSVDPLAGVRNEQFF
j_gene: TRBJ2-1
d_gene: TRBD2
len: 17
abundance: -
v_gene: TRBV9

CDR3nt: TGCAGCGCCCAGATGGGGACTAGCAAAGATGAGCAGTTCTTC
CDR3aa: CSAQMGTSKDEQFF
j_gene: TRBJ2-1
d_gene: TRBD2
len: 14
abundance: -
v_gene: TRBV29-1

CDR3nt: TGTGCCAGTAGTTCCTCAGGTCCCACTGAAGCTTTCTTT
CDR3aa: CASSSSGPTEAFF
j_gene: TRBJ1-1
d_gene: -
len: 13
abundance: once
v_gene: TRBV19

CDR3nt: TGCGCCAGCAGCTGGAACGCGGGGGTTAACACTGAAGCTTTCTTT
CDR3aa: CASSWNAGVNTEAFF
j_gene: TRBJ1-1
d_gene: -
len: 15
abundance: -
v_gene: TRBV5-1

CDR3nt: TGTGCCAGCAGTGAAGGGGCCCGGCAGCCCCAGCATTTT
CDR3aa: CASSEGARQPQHF
j_gene: TRBJ1-5
d_gene: -
len: 13
abundance: -
v_gene: TRBV6-4

CDR3nt: TGTGCCAGCAGCCCGACAGGGTTAAGTGCCTACAATGAGCAGTTCTTC
CDR3aa: CASSPTGLSAYNEQFF
j_gene: TRBJ2-1
d_gene: TRBD1
len: 16
abundance: -
v_gene: TRBV28

CDR3nt: TGCGCCAGCAATCTGGGACAGAACACTGAAGCTTTCTTT
CDR3aa: CASNLGQNTEAFF
j_gene: TRBJ1-1
d_gene: -
len: 13
abundance: -
v_gene: TRBV5-1

CDR3nt: TGTGCCTGGAGTAGGAGGGCGGGACCCCCCTTTTACAATGAGCAGTTCTTC
CDR3aa: CAWSRRAGPPFYNEQFF
j_gene: TRBJ2-1
d_gene: -
len: 17
abundance: -
v_gene: TRBV30

CDR3nt: TGTGCCAGCCACCTTAGGGGGGGAGGGTACGAGCAGTACTTC
CDR3aa: CASHLRGGGYEQYF
j_gene: TRBJ2-7
d_gene: -
len: 14
abundance: -
v_gene: TRBV6-1

CDR3nt: TGCGCCAGCAGCTCGGGACTAGCGGGAGGGCCAACAGATACGCAGTATTTT
CDR3aa: CASSSGLAGGPTDTQYF
j_gene: TRBJ2-3
d_gene: TRBD2
len: 17
abundance: -
v_gene: TRBV5-1

CDR3nt: TGCGCCAGCAGCCTTTGGACAGGACCGAACACTGAAGCTTTCTTT
CDR3aa: CASSLWTGPNTEAFF
j_gene: TRBJ1-1
d_gene: TRBD1
len: 15
abundance: -
v_gene: TRBV5-1

CDR3nt: TGTGCCAGCAGCCAAGAATCCGTTAACTATGGCTACACCTTC
CDR3aa: CASSQESVNYGYTF
j_gene: TRBJ1-2
d_gene: -
len: 14
abundance: few
v_gene: TRBV4-2

CDR3nt: TGTGCCAGTCTCCCCCCCGGTTCCTACAATGAGCAGTTCTTC
CDR3aa: CASLPPGSYNEQFF
j_gene: TRBJ2-1
d_gene: -
len: 14
abundance: -
v_gene: TRBV6-1

CDR3nt: TGTGCCAGCTCAGAAAGGACAGGACGGGAGACCCAGTACTTC
CDR3aa: CASSERTGRETQYF
j_gene: TRBJ2-5
d_gene: TRBD1
len: 14
abundance: -
v_gene: TRBV18

CDR3nt: TGTGCCAGCAGCCAAGATGTAGCGGGAAACACAGATACGCAGTATTTT
CDR3aa: CASSQDVAGNTDTQYF
j_gene: TRBJ2-3
d_gene: TRBD2
len: 16
abundance: -
v_gene: TRBV4-2

CDR3nt: TGTGCCAGCAGCTTATCAACAGGGATGGACGAGCAGTACTTC
CDR3aa: CASSLSTGMDEQYF
j_gene: TRBJ2-7
d_gene: -
len: 14
abundance: -
v_gene: TRBV7-2

CDR3nt: TGTGCCAGCAGTTCCGGGGGGCGGTACGAGCAGTACTTC
CDR3aa: CASSSGGRYEQYF
j_gene: TRBJ2-7
d_gene: -
len: 13
abundance: -
v_gene: TRBV27

CDR3nt: TGTGCCAGCAGCCTAGACGGGAGGGCCAGTTACGAGCAGTACTTC
CDR3aa: CASSLDGRASYEQYF
j_gene: TRBJ2-7
d_gene: TRBD2
len: 15
abundance: -
v_gene: TRBV5-4

CDR3nt: TGCGCCAGCAGCCTACGGACTAGCTTACTTATGTCCGGGGAGCTGTTTTTT
CDR3aa: CASSLRTSLLMSGELFF
j_gene: TRBJ2-2
d_gene: TRBD2
len: 17
abundance: -
v_gene: TRBV4-1

CDR3nt: TGTGCCAGCAGCCGGGGGACAGGGATGGGGCCTGGGGTTGGCTACACCTTC
CDR3aa: CASSRGTGMGPGVGYTF
j_gene: TRBJ1-2
d_gene: TRBD1
len: 17
abundance: -
v_gene: TRBV7-8

CDR3nt: TGCAGCGGATTGACAGGGATCCATAGGGATGAGCAGTTCTTC
CDR3aa: CSGLTGIHRDEQFF
j_gene: TRBJ2-1
d_gene: TRBD1
len: 14
abundance: -
v_gene: TRBV29-1

CDR3nt: TGTGCCAGCAGTTCCGGAGGGGCGGACCCCAATGAGCAGTTCTTC
CDR3aa: CASSSGGADPNEQFF
j_gene: TRBJ2-1
d_gene: -
len: 15
abundance: -
v_gene: TRBV21-1

CDR3nt: TGTGCCAGCAGCCGCACTGTTACTAGCGGGGTTAGCACAGATACGCAGTATTTT
CDR3aa: CASSRTVTSGVSTDTQYF
j_gene: TRBJ2-3
d_gene: TRBD2
len: 18
abundance: -
v_gene: TRBV5-8

CDR3nt: TGTGCCAGCAGTTTCCCGGGACAACACTACACCTTC
CDR3aa: CASSFPGQHYTF
j_gene: TRBJ1-2
d_gene: -
len: 12
abundance: -
v_gene: TRBV28

CDR3nt: TGTGCCTGGAGTCGGGGTCTGGCCTACGAGCAGTACTTC
CDR3aa: CAWSRGLAYEQYF
j_gene: TRBJ2-7
d_gene: -
len: 13
abundance: -
v_gene: TRBV30

CDR3nt: TGTGCCAGCAGCAGGCGACAGGTTAGCTCTGGAAACACCATATATTTT
CDR3aa: CASSRRQVSSGNTIYF
j_gene: TRBJ1-3
d_gene: -
len: 16
abundance: -
v_gene: TRBV9

CDR3nt: TGTGCCACCAGCAGAGGGGGGGTGAGTACTGAAGCTTTCTTT
CDR3aa: CATSRGGVSTEAFF
j_gene: TRBJ1-1
d_gene: -
len: 14
abundance: -
v_gene: TRBV15

CDR3nt: TGTGCCAGCAGGCATAGGGTAGGGGGGGCCGGGGAGCTGTTTTTT
CDR3aa: CASRHRVGGAGELFF
j_gene: TRBJ2-2
d_gene: -
len: 15
abundance: -
v_gene: TRBV28

CDR3nt: TGTGCCAGCAGCTTAGGAGGGGGCCGGGTTAACTATGGCTACACCTTC
CDR3aa: CASSLGGGRVNYGYTF
j_gene: TRBJ1-2
d_gene: TRBD1
len: 16
abundance: -
v_gene: TRBV7-3

CDR3nt: TGTGCCAGCAGCGTCGGGACAGGGTACAATGAGCAGTTCTTC
CDR3aa: CASSVGTGYNEQFF
j_gene: TRBJ2-1
d_gene: TRBD1
len: 14
abundance: few
v_gene: TRBV7-2

CDR3nt: TGTGCCAGCAGTTTGATGCGAACTAACTATGGCTACACCTTC
CDR3aa: CASSLMRTNYGYTF
j_gene: TRBJ1-2
d_gene: -
len: 14
abundance: -
v_gene: TRBV7-2

CDR3nt: TGTGCCAGCAGCCTGGGACTAGCGGGAGAGTACAATGAGCAGTTCTTC
CDR3aa: CASSLGLAGEYNEQFF
j_gene: TRBJ2-1
d_gene: TRBD2
len: 16
abundance: -
v_gene: TRBV11-3

CDR3nt: TGTGCCAGCAGCTCGCGTCCTAGCGGGGGTCCGAACACCGGGGAGCTGTTTTTT
CDR3aa: CASSSRPSGGPNTGELFF
j_gene: TRBJ2-2
d_gene: TRBD2
len: 18
abundance: -
v_gene: TRBV7-3

CDR3nt: TGCGCCAGCAGCTTGGAAGGTGTAGCTTCAGATACGCAGTATTTT
CDR3aa: CASSLEGVASDTQYF
j_gene: TRBJ2-3
d_gene: -
len: 15
abundance: -
v_gene: TRBV5-1

CDR3nt: TGTGCCAGCAGCTTGGACGCAGGGGCGCACACTGAAGCTTTCTTT
CDR3aa: CASSLDAGAHTEAFF
j_gene: TRBJ1-1
d_gene: -
len: 15
abundance: -
v_gene: TRBV5-4

CDR3nt: TGTGCCAGCAACGCAGGGGGGAGGAATGAAAAACTGTTTTTT
CDR3aa: CASNAGGRNEKLFF
j_gene: TRBJ1-4
d_gene: TRBD1
len: 14
abundance: -
v_gene: TRBV27

CDR3nt: TGTGCCAGCAGCGCACGAGGACAGGGGTGGGATCAGCCCCAGCATTTT
CDR3aa: CASSARGQGWDQPQHF
j_gene: TRBJ1-5
d_gene: TRBD1
len: 16
abundance: -
v_gene: TRBV28

CDR3nt: TGTGCCTGGGGGGGGTTGTGGCAGTTGAACACTGAAGCTTTCTTT
CDR3aa: CAWGGLWQLNTEAFF
j_gene: TRBJ1-1
d_gene: -
len: 15
abundance: once
v_gene: TRBV30

CDR3nt: TGCGCCAGCAGATTGGGGCTAGCGCCTACCTACAATGAGCAGTTCTTC
CDR3aa: CASRLGLAPTYNEQFF
j_gene: TRBJ2-1
d_gene: -
len: 16
abundance: -
v_gene: TRBV5-1

CDR3nt: TGTGCCAGCAGTTACACAGGGGGCCAGCCCCAGCATTTT
CDR3aa: CASSYTGGQPQHF
j_gene: TRBJ1-5
d_gene: TRBD1
len: 13
abundance: -
v_gene: TRBV6-5

CDR3nt: TGTGCCTGGAACGGGGGCGGGGGACAGGGGATCAATGAGCAGTTCTTC
CDR3aa: CAWNGGGGQGINEQFF
j_gene: TRBJ2-1
d_gene: TRBD1
len: 16
abundance: -
v_gene: TRBV30

CDR3nt: TGTGCCAGCAGTTCTCGATATTTCTCGAAGTTAACAGGGACTGGAAACACCATATATTTT
CDR3aa: CASSSRYFSKLTGTGNTIYF
j_gene: TRBJ1-3
d_gene: -
len: 20
abundance: -
v_gene: TRBV28

CDR3nt: TGTGCCAGCTCACCGAAAACCAGGGGGACCAACTATGGCTACACCTTC
CDR3aa: CASSPKTRGTNYGYTF
j_gene: TRBJ1-2
d_gene: TRBD1
len: 16
abundance: -
v_gene: TRBV18

CDR3nt: TGTGCCAGCAGTGAATCGGATGAGCAGTTCTTC
CDR3aa: CASSESDEQFF
j_gene: TRBJ2-1
d_gene: -
len: 11
abundance: -
v_gene: TRBV25-1

CDR3nt: TGCGCCAGCAGCTTGGGGGCGGGATTGGAAGATACGCAGTATTTT
CDR3aa: CASSLGAGLEDTQYF
j_gene: TRBJ2-3
d_gene: -
len: 15
abundance: -
v_gene: TRBV5-1

CDR3nt: TGCGCCAGCAGCCTGGGACAGGGATCGATACAAGAGACCCAGTACTTC
CDR3aa: CASSLGQGSIQETQYF
j_gene: TRBJ2-5
d_gene: TRBD1
len: 16
abundance: -
v_gene: TRBV5-1

CDR3nt: TGTGCCAGCAGGCCGACTAGCGGGAGGACATACGAGCAGTACTTC
CDR3aa: CASRPTSGRTYEQYF
j_gene: TRBJ2-7
d_gene: TRBD2
len: 15
abundance: -
v_gene: TRBV2

CDR3nt: TGTGCCAGCATAAACTCAGGGACAACAACCTACGAGCAGTACTTC
CDR3aa: CASINSGTTTYEQYF
j_gene: TRBJ2-7
d_gene: -
len: 15
abundance: -
v_gene: TRBV7-8

CDR3nt: TGTGCCAGCAGCTTAGGATCTAGCGGGAGGAGGAACACCGGGGAGCTGTTTTTT
CDR3aa: CASSLGSSGRRNTGELFF
j_gene: TRBJ2-2
d_gene: TRBD2
len: 18
abundance: -
v_gene: TRBV7-8

CDR3nt: TGTGCCAGCAGCTTAGCGGCAGGGTTGAGCAATCAGCCCCAGCATTTT
CDR3aa: CASSLAAGLSNQPQHF
j_gene: TRBJ1-5
d_gene: -
len: 16
abundance: -
v_gene: TRBV7-2

CDR3nt: TGTGCCAGCCAGGGAAGGGAGACCCAGTACTTC
CDR3aa: CASQGRETQYF
j_gene: TRBJ2-5
d_gene: -
len: 11
abundance: -
v_gene: TRBV2